At least ten counts were recorded for the clone carrying this T cell receptor (beta chain). The CDR3 is 14 residues long. Germline CDR1 SGHTA, CDR2 FQGTGA. The V gene end was trimmed by 2 bases and the J gene end by 7 bases; junction bases not matched to a gene: 3. In TCRdb, the 5' RACE reads were re-called with MiXCR into one record per CDR3 protein. This table has some 57,000 distinct CDR3 sequences, more than 15% appearing once. The sequence derives from a female donor with breast cancer. Sequencing input: naive CD4+ T cells sorted from blood. Subset: naive CD4+ T cells, CD4+CD45RA+CD25-. The V and J genes are TRBV7-3 and TRBJ2-1; TRBD2 matches at 9 bases. The CDR3 reads CASSLLAGKNEQFF. The CDR3 DNA reads as TGTGCCAGCAGCTTACTAGCGGGAAAAAATGAGCAGTTCTTC.